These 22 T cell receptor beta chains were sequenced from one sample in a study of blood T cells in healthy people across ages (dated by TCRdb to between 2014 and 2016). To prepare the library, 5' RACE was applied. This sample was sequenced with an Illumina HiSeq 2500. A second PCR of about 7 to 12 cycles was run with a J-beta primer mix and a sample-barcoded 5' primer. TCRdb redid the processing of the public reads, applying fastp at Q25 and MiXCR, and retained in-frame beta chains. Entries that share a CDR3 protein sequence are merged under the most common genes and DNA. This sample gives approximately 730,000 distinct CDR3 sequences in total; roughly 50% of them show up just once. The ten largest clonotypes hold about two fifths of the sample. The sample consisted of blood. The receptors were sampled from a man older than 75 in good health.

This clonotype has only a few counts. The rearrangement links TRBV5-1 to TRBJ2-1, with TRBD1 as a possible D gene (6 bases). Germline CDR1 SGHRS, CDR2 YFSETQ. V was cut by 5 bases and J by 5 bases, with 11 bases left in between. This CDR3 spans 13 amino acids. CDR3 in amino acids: CASRGALHNEQFF. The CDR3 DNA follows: TGCGCCAGCAGGGGGGCCCTCCACAATGAGCAGTTCTTC.

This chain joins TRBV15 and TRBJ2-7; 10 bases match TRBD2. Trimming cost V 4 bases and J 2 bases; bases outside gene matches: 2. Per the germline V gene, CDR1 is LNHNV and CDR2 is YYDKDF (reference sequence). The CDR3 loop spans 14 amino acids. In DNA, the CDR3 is TGTGCCACCAGCATAGCGGGAGGTCCCTACGAGCAGTACTTC. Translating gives CATSIAGGPYEQYF.

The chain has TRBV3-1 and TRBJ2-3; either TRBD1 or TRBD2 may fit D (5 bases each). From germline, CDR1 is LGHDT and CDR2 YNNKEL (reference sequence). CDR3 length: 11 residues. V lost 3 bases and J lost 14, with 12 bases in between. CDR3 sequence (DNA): TGTGCCAGCAGCCACTTGGGGGTGGCGTATTTT. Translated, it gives CASSHLGVAYF.

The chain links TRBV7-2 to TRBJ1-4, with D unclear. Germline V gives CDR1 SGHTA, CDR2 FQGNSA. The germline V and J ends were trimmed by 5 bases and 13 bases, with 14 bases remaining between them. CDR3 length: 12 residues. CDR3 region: CASSIDTRGLFF. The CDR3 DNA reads TGTGCCAGCAGCATAGACACCCGGGGACTGTTTTTT.

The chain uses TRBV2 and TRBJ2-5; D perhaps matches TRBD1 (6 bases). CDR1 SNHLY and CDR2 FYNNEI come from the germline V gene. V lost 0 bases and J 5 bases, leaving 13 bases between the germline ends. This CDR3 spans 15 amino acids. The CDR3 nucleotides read TGTGCCAGCAGTGAAGCCGTAGGGGGACGGGAGACCCAGTACTTC. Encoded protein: CASSEAVGGRETQYF.

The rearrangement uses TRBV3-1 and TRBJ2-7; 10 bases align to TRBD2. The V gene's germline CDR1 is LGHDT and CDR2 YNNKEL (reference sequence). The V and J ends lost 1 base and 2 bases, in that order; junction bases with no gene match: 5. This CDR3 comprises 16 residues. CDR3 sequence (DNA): TGTGCCAGCAGCCAAGCTCCTCTAGCGGGAGCCTACGAGCAGTACTTC. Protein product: CASSQAPLAGAYEQYF.

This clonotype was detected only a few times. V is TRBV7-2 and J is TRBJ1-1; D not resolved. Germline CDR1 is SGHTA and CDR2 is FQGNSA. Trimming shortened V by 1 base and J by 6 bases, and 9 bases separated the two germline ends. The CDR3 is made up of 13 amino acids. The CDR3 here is CASSLVGPSEAFF. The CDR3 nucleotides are TGTGCCAGCAGCTTAGTCGGGCCATCTGAAGCTTTCTTT.

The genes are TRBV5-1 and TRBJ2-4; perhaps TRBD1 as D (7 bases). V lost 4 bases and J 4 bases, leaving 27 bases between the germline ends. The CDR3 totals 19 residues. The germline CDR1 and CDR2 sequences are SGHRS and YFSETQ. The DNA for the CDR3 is TGCGCCAGCAGCCCCCTAGGACAGGCCGGAGGGGTTACTAAAAACATTCAGTACTTC. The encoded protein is CASSPLGQAGGVTKNIQYF.

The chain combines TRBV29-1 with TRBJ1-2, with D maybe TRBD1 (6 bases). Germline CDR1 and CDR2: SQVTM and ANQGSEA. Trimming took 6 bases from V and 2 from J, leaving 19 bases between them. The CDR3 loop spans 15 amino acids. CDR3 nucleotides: TGCAGCGTCCTAAACCCCGGGACAACCAACTATGGCTACACCTTC. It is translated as CSVLNPGTTNYGYTF.

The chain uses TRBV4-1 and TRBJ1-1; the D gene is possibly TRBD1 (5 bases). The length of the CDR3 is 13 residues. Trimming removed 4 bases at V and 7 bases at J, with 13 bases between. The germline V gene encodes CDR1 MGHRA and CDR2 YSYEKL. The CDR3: CASSRDRRYEAFF. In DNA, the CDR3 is TGCGCCAGCAGCCGGGACCGTCGTTATGAAGCTTTCTTT.

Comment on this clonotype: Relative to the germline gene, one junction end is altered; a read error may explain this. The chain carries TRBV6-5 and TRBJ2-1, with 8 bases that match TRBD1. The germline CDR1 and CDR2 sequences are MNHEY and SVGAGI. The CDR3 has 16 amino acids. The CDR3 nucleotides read TGTGCCAGCAGCCCATCACAGGGGGAGTCCTACAATGAGCGGTTCTTC. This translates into CASSPSQGESYNERFF.

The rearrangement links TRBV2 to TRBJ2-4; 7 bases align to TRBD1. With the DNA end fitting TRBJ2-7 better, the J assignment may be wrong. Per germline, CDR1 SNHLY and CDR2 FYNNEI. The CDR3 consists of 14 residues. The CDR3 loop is CASSTGQATYEQYF. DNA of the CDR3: TGTGCCAGCAGCACAGGACAGGCTACCTACGAGCAGTACTTC.

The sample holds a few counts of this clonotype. Written as DNA, the CDR3 is TGCAGCGCGGGACAGGCGGTGAACACTGAAGCTTTCTTT. This sequence encodes CSAGQAVNTEAFF. The genes are TRBV29-1 and TRBJ1-1; TRBD1 matches at 8 bases. CDR3 length: 13 residues. The germline CDR1 and CDR2 sequences are SQVTM and ANQGSEA. Trimming cost V 7 bases and J 0 bases; bases outside gene matches: 4.

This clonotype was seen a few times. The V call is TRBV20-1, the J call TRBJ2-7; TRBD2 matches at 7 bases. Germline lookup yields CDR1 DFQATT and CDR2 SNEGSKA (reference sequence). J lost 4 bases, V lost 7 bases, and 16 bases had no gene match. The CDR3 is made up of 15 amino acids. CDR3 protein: CSVAGASGTRYEQYF. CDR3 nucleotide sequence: TGCAGTGTAGCTGGGGCTAGCGGCACGAGGTACGAGCAGTACTTC.

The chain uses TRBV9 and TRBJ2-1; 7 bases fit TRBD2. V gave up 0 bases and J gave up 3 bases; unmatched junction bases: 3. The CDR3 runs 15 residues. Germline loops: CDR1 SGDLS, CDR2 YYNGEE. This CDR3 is CASSVGRERYNEQFF. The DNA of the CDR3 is TGTGCCAGCAGCGTAGGGCGGGAGCGCTACAATGAGCAGTTCTTC. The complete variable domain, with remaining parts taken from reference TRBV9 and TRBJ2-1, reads DSGVTQTPKHLITATGQRVTLRCSPRSGDLSVYWYQQSLDQGLQFLIQYYNGEERAKGNILERFSAQQFPDLHSELNLSSLELGDSALYFCASSVGRERYNEQFFGPGTRLTVL.

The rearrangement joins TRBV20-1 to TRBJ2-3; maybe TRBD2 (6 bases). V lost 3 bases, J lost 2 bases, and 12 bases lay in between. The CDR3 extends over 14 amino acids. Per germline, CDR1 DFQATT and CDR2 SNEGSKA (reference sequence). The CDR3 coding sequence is TGCAGTGCTAGTTATAGCGGTTTCACAGATACGCAGTATTTT. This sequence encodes CSASYSGFTDTQYF.

CDR3 sequence reads: CASSPGVAGGGPYNEQFF. The CDR3 DNA sequence: TGTGCCAGCAGTCCGGGAGTAGCGGGAGGGGGTCCCTACAATGAGCAGTTCTTC. This chain connects TRBV6-2 or TRBV6-3 to TRBJ2-1; 11 nucleotides line up with TRBD2. Germline V gene sequence: CDR1 MNHEY, CDR2 SVGEGT. V shed 5 bases, J shed 2 bases, and the junction held 11 bases outside the gene matches. This CDR3 is 18 amino acids long.

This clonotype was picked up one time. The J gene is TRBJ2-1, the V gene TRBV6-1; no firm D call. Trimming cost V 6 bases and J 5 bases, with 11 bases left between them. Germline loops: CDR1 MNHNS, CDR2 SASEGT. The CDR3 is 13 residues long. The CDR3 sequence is CASRDGRHNEQFF. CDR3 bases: TGTGCCAGCAGGGATGGACGGCACAATGAGCAGTTCTTC.

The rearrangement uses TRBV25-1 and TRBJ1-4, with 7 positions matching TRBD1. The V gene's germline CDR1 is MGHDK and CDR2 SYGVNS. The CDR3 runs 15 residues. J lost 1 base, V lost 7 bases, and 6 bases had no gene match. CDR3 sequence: CASNGAGGTNEKLFF. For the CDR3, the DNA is TGTGCCAGCAATGGGGCAGGGGGAACTAATGAAAAACTGTTTTTT. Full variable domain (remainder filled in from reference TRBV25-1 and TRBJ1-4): EADIYQTPRYLVIGTGKKITLECSQTMGHDKMYWYQQDPGMELHLIHYSYGVNSTEKGDLSSESTVSRIRTEHFPLTLESARPSHTSQYLCASNGAGGTNEKLFFGSGTQLSVL.

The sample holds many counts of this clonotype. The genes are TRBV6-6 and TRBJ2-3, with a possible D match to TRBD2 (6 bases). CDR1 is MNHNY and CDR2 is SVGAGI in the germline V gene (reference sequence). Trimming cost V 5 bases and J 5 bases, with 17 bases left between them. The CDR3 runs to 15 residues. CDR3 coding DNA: TGTGCCAGCAGTGACATAGGAGGGGTAAAAGATACGCAGTATTTT. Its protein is CASSDIGGVKDTQYF.

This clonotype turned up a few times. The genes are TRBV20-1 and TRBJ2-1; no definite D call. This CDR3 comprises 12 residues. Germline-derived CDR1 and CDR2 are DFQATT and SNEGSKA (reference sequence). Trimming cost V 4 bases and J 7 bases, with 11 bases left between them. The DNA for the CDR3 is TGCAGTGCTAACAGTGTCGGGAATGAGCAGTTCTTC. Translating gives CSANSVGNEQFF.

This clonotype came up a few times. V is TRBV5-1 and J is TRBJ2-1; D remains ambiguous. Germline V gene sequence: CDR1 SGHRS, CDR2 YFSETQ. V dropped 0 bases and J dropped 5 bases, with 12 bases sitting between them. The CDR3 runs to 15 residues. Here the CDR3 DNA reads TGCGCCAGCAGCTTGGCCCCCGGTTCGCACAATGAGCAGTTCTTC. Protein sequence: CASSLAPGSHNEQFF. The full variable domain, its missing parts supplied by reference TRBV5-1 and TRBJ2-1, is KAGVTQTPRYLIKTRGQQVTLSCSPISGHRSVSWYQQTPGQGLQFLFEYFSETQRNKGNFPGRFSGRQFSNSRSEMNVSTLELGDSALYLCASSLAPGSHNEQFFGPGTRLTVL.